The clone carrying this T cell receptor beta chain was seen many times. What it binds is unknown. Genomic DNA acted as the template from which TCR beta VDJ combination and CDR3 sequence profiling were carried out. TCRdb reprocessed the reads with MiXCR, giving one entry per CDR3 protein. The sample includes over 150,000 distinct CDR3 sequences, 63% of them seen just once. The data are from a study of CD8+CD57+ T cells in acquired aplastic anemia. Regarding the study as a whole: Patients were compared with controls for CD8+ Simpson's diversity, and no significant difference emerged.

With 0 bases removed from V and 4 bases from J, the gap between germline ends came to 8 bases. The CDR3 covers 13 residues. CDR1 is SGDLS, CDR2 YYNGEE, per germline. Patients selected for sequencing had displayed CD8+CD57+ cell expansion by flow cytometry. Sequencing was carried out using sorted CD4+, CD8+, or CD8+CD57+ T cells (not recorded which) from PBMCs. The clonotype was recovered from a human donor with aplastic anemia. The chain uses TRBV9 and TRBJ2-7; D gene ambiguous. Here the CDR3 DNA reads TGTGCCAGCAGCGTAGTAGAAGGATACGAGCAGTACTTC. Protein product: CASSVVEGYEQYF.